This T cell receptor beta chain was found in a study of blood T cell repertoires in COVID-19. The assay was immunoSEQ multiplex PCR, and TCRdb's table has in-frame clones only and misses some. Of about 280,000 clones detected, about nine tenths appear once; the ten largest clones hold approximately 10%. The CDR3 is 15 amino acids. Trimming removed 10 bases from V and 3 bases from J, with 21 bases in between. Germline loops: CDR1 SNHLY, CDR2 FYNNEI. The origin of this receptor is a woman in her thirties with COVID-19, enrolled during active disease. The specimen sequenced was peripheral blood. The chain employs TRBV2 and TRBJ2-5; D is perhaps TRBD2 (6 bases). CDR3 loop: CATYNPTGVKETQYF. CDR3 in DNA: TGTGCCACTTACAATCCGACGGGAGTAAAAGAGACCCAGTACTTC.